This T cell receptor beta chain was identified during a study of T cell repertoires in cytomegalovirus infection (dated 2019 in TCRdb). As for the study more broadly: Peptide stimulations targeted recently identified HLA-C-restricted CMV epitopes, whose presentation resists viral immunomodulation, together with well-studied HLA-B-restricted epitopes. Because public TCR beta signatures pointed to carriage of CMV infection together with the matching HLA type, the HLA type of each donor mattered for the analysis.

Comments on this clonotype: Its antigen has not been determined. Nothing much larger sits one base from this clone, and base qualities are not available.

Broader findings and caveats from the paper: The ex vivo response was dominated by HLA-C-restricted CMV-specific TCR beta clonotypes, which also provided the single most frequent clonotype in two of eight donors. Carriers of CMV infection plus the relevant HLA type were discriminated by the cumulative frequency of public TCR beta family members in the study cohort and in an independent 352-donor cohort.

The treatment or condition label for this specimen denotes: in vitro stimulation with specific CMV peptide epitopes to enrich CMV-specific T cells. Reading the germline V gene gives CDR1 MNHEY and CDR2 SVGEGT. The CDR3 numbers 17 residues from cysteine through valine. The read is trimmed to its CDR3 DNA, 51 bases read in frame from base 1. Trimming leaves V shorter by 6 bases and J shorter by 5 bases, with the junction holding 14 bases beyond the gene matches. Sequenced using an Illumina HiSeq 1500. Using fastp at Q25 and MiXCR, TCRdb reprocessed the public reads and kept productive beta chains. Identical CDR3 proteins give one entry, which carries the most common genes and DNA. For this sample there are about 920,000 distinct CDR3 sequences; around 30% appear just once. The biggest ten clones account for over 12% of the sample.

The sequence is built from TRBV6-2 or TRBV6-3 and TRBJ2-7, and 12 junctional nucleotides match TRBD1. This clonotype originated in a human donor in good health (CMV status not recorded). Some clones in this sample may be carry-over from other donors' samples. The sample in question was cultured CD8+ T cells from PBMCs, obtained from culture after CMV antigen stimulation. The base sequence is TGTGCCAGCAGCAACCACCGGCCGGGACAGGGGGCCAACGAGCAGTACGTC. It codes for CASSNHRPGQGANEQYV.